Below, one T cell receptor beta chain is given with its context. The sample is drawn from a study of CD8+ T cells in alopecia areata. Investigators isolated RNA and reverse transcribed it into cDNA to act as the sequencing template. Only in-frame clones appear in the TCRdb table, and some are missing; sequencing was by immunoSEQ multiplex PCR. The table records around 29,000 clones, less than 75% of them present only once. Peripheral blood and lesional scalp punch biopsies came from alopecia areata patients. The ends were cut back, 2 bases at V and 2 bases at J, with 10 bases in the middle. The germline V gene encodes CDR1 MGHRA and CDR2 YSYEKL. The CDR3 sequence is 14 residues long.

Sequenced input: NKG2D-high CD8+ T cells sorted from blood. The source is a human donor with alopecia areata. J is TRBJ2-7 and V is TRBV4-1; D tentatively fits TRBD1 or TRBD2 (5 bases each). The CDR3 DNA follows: TGCGCCAGCAGCCAATCGGGACCCACCTACGAGCAGTACTTC. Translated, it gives CASSQSGPTYEQYF.